The entry below describes one T cell receptor (beta chain). This clonotype was picked up a small number of times. Its antigen remains undetermined. A junction boundary mismatches the germline segment, possibly from a read error. Including the terminal cysteine and phenylalanine, the CDR3 comprises 12 residues. Only the CDR3 part of the read is kept: 36 bases, read in frame from the first base. From the germline V gene (reference sequence), CDR1 is SGHAT and CDR2 is FQDESV. For repertoire sequencing, the TCR beta CDR3 regions were amplified from RNA transcripts. The first round of RT-PCR was done with HTBI primers and the Qiagen OneStep RT-PCR kit, and was followed by a second round of multiplex PCR, then size selection and purification. Libraries were sequenced paired-end with 100 bp reads on an Illumina HiSeq2000. The authors processed their data as follows. SOAPnuke was used for read processing, and reads with adapters, uncalled bases, a mean Phred below 15, or no exact constant-primer or identifier match were discarded. COPE v1.2.5 was used to merge the high-quality paired reads. Each unique nucleotide sequence was defined as a clonotype, and clonotypes were aligned to IMGT TRB V, D and J references with MiTCR v1.1. Only V-J combinations with frequency above 0.0001 were analysed, covering 99% to 99.2% of repertoires. A TCR clonal expansion and chaos score per V-J combination was defined as the ratio of F50 clonal expansion to chaos observed in the TCRdist matrix. Features were reduced by Welch's t-statistics and random forest to some 13 V-J combinations, which fed a naive Bayes classifier. The Morisita-Horn index was used to measure how similar the thyroid and blood repertoires were. TCRdb trimmed public reads at Q25 via fastp, called clones via MiXCR and kept in-frame beta chains. Records with the same CDR3 protein are collapsed into one entry carrying the most frequent genes and DNA. These V and J calls are TCRdb output, not the study's own analysis. The sample contains hundreds of thousands of distinct CDR3 sequences, roughly 20% of them found a single time. The biggest ten clones account for more than 5.5% of the sample.

The data derive from a study of Graves' ophthalmopathy and Graves' hyperthyroidism listed by TCRdb under 2018. A note on the overall study: Peripheral blood samples were taken at the time of initial diagnosis, before any treatment was given. The roughly 91 discovery patients were randomly divided into training and test sets at a 7:3 ratio. A discovery set of 100 patients (around 45 ophthalmopathy, fewer than 60 stable hyperthyroidism) was enrolled to explore V-J signatures distinguishing ophthalmopathy from hyperthyroidism. In total, around 140 blood samples were TCR-sequenced: some 43 ophthalmopathy, approximately 75 hyperthyroidism and approximately 17 hyperthyroidism-to-ophthalmopathy patients. For independent validation, a separate cohort was made up of 18 hyperthyroidism patients plus 17 patients who later progressed from hyperthyroidism to ophthalmopathy. The study used TCR beta repertoire signatures to distinguish Graves' ophthalmopathy from Graves' hyperthyroidism and to predict progression to ophthalmopathy. T-cell repertoires of thyroid tissue and blood were compared in over 5 hyperthyroidism patients. Following sample collection, hyperthyroidism patients were given methimazole at a starting dose of 30 mg daily, and ophthalmopathy patients were given high-dose intravenous methylprednisolone. Here is what the overall study found, with its caveats: Most of the expanded thyroid clonotypes with a frequency above 0.001 were also detected in blood, and it was suggested that the thyroid immune response may be reflected by blood repertoires. In validation, the model predicted ophthalmopathy progression with less than 71% sensitivity and roughly 78% specificity; 12 predicted patients were CT-confirmed with GO in a median of roughly 6.8 months. Ophthalmopathy was separated from stable hyperthyroidism by the 13-signature model with 85% to 90% sensitivity and roughly 82% specificity in cross-validation and with 80%/75% in the test set. No statistical method was used to set the sample size in advance, and the investigators knew which group each participant was assigned to.

Stable hyperthyroidism was defined as no progression to ophthalmopathy within 18 months of follow-up. Hyperthyroidism patients were newly diagnosed, were aged 18 to 65 years, and had a disease duration under 2 months. Patients were excluded if they had other autoimmune diseases, uncontrolled infections, pregnancy or lactation. Clinical symptoms, serum thyroxine, TRAb, thyroid ultrasound and orbital computed tomography were used for diagnosis. Using Ficoll-Paque density gradient centrifugation, PBMCs were isolated from 8.5 to 10 ml of fresh peripheral blood. Total RNA was extracted using Trizol reagent, and RNA quality was checked on an Agilent 2100 Bioanalyzer.

The V and J genes are TRBV11-1 and TRBJ1-1, with no D gene named confidently. The TCR was taken from a woman under 30 with stable Graves' hyperthyroidism. Some clones in this sample may be carry-over from other donors' samples. Donor details come from another sample of the same person, matched by shared clones. Sequencing used peripheral blood. The base sequence is TGTGCCAGCCGGTACGGGAACGCTGAAGCTTTCTTT. The encoded protein is CASRYGNAEAFF.